This TCR beta chain comes out of a study of blood T cell repertoires in COVID-19 (dated by TCRdb to 2018 to 2020). Notes on the research overall: Collaborator samples came from the United States, Italy and Spain and covered acute and convalescent phases of COVID-19. The prospective study material was composed of cDNA or gDNA derived from T cells, B-cell-depleted T cells, or PBMCs. The sample metadata nearly always contained a de-identified subject ID, COVID-19 status, age in years and sex. A freely available public database, intended as a resource for researchers studying the immune response to SARS-CoV-2, is where the repertoires were released. Where available, HLA class I and class II types were obtained from metadata supplied by the sample provider rather than from assay-based typing. Samples were obtained from the ongoing ImmuneRACE study (first 160 participants) and from about 1,300 subjects provided by 6 global collaborators. The dataset comprised deeply sampled blood TCRbeta repertoires from subjects exposed to, actively infected with, or recovered from COVID-19.

The immunoSEQ Assay, a bias-controlled multiplex PCR, was used to amplify TCRbeta CDR3 regions from genomic DNA. Processing in the source paper ran as follows. The number of nucleated cells in each sample was estimated by amplification of reference gene primers within the assay. Sequence reads were collapsed and filtered to measure the absolute abundance of every unique TCRbeta CDR3 rearrangement. For each sample, productive Simpson clonality was calculated as the square root of Simpson's diversity index over productive rearrangements. Drawn from immuneACCESS, this table holds only the in-frame rearrangements with V and J called that TCRdb kept. Clones are partly lost; checked studies trace under half to an unresolved V gene and leave the rest unexplained. V, J and clone size are those of that table, while D and trimming were read from the DNA. This sample comprises some 140,000 clones, approximately 77% of them detected only once. Roughly a fifth of the sample comes from the top ten.

V and J are truncated by 1 base and 9 bases respectively, leaving an intervening sequence of 12 bases. The germline V gene supplies CDR1 SQVTM and CDR2 ANQGSEA. Spanning cysteine to phenylalanine, the CDR3 consists of 12 amino acids. The DNA shown is the 36-base CDR3, in frame from base 1. The study at large found these results: How much clinical and demographic metadata was included differed by source and by participant, and the metadata was provided uncurated.

A note on this clone: The antigen it recognizes is unknown. No base qualities exist here, and no much larger clone lies one base off it.

Each collaborating institution followed its own protocols to collect whole blood in K2EDTA tubes. For TCRbeta analysis, collaborator samples were shipped as frozen whole blood, as isolated PBMCs, or as DNA extracted from either sample type. This clonotype was obtained from a man at least 80 years old with acute or convalescent COVID-19. The sequence is built from TRBV29-1 and TRBJ2-5, with a tentative D gene TRBD1 over 6 matching bases. The sequenced material came from peripheral blood. The nucleotides read TGCAGCGTTGAAGGTCTCGGACAGCCCCAGTACTTC. Its amino acids are CSVEGLGQPQYF.